The source of this T cell receptor beta chain is a study of T-cell memory formation after mild COVID-19. Study observations and caveats: Clonal second-wave expansions that peaked on day 37 had unconfirmed SARS-CoV-2 specificity. For contracting clones, CD4+ ones sat mainly in CM and EM, CD8+ in EMRA. There were some responding clones in pre-infection memory, which suggested that cross-reactive memory had joined.

This clonotype has more than one count but fewer than ten. What it binds is unknown. CDR3 length: 13 residues. The V gene lost 5 bases and the J gene lost 2 bases, with 8 bases spanning the gap. TCRdb re-derived calls from the 5' RACE reads in MiXCR, one entry per CDR3 protein. The data contain 110,000 to 150,000 distinct CDR3 sequences, almost 25% of them seen just once; the ten biggest clones take up roughly 24%. The rearrangement joins TRBV12-3 or TRBV12-4 to TRBJ2-3; a weak D match, TRBD2 (6 bases). The sequencing input was PBMCs or a T cell subset sorted from them (not recorded which). The source of this sequence is an adult woman who had mild COVID-19 (a few samples of this study predate the infection). Cell type and time point are not known. The CDR3 loop is CASSRDFTDTQYF. The CDR3 DNA follows: TGTGCCAGCAGTCGGGACTTCACAGATACGCAGTATTTT.